This T cell receptor beta chain was documented in a study of T cell clonotyping in hematopoietic cell transplantation (dated by TCRdb to the early 2020s). A note on the overall study: A total of under 150 blood samples were gathered in the study from 35 consecutive transplant recipients along with their related donors. Recruitment of patients was conducted between 2015 and 2017, and follow-up was continued until late 2020 or death. Results the study describes overall, beyond this receptor: The sample size was limited and the cells went unsorted, which meant the CD4 and CD8 repertoire contributions could not be told apart. Broader posttransplant TCR repertoire diversity was predicted by donor and pretransplant recipient Inverse Simpson Index values. After transplant, TCR diversity in recipients dropped, and pathologically expanded clonotypes climbed progressively between day 30 and day 180. Just a small fraction of recipient repertoires overlapped with donor repertoires, and more than 97% appeared de novo at the given depth.

Read against the paper, the sample's time point label means: 100 days after allo-HCT. Blood from recipients was drawn about 28 days before transplant and again at days 30, 100 and 180 after transplant. Nuclei Lysis Solution was used to extract genomic DNA from fresh or cryopreserved unfractionated peripheral blood mononuclear cells. The immunoSEQ assay, a bias-controlled multiplex PCR using V- and J-specific primers, was used to amplify TCR beta CDR3 regions from genomic DNA. In a second PCR step, a proprietary barcode and Illumina adapter sequences were attached to the CDR3 amplicons. CDR3 libraries were sequenced on an Illumina MiSeq instrument. Per the source publication's procedure: Export and quality control were handled in immunoSEQ Analyzer 3.0, while downstream analyses relied on R Bioconductor and Immunarch. Repertoire metrics were calculated using only productive rearrangements within the normalized downsampled data set. Clonotypes larger than 5 templates in the normalized cohort were defined as pathologically expanded. Repertoire diversity was measured with the Inverse Simpson Index. To capture all clonotypes, the CMV-specificity analyses were run on the non-normalized data set. TCRdb obtained this table from immuneACCESS and retained in-frame rearrangements with V and J assigned. These tables miss some clones; where compared with another copy, unresolved V genes account for less than half of the shortfall, and the remainder is unexplained. V and J calls and clone size are as listed in that table; D and trimming were resolved from the DNA. The sample yields around 15,000 clones; under 90% were counted once. 4% to 4.5% of the sample is taken by the ten largest.

Comment on this clone: This receptor's antigen is unknown. Qualities for individual bases were not recorded, and no much larger clone is one base off.

The sequencing here drew on PBMCs, taken 100 days after allogeneic stem cell transplant. The receptor comes from a male patient aged 60 to 75 who had an allogeneic stem cell transplant from a related donor, so the T cells may come from the graft donor. Some clones in this sample may be carry-over from other donors' samples.

The CDR3 region reads CASSQERGTVNTEAFF. The DNA sequence is TGCGCCAGCAGCCAAGAACGAGGGACAGTGAACACTGAAGCTTTCTTT. Recombination joined TRBV4-3 with TRBJ1-1; TRBD1 lines up with 7 middle nucleotides. Trimmed from V: 0 bases; trimmed from J: 0 bases; junction bases lacking a gene match: 4. The CDR3 numbers 16 residues from cysteine through phenylalanine. CDR3 DNA only is kept here, 48 bases in frame from base 1. The germline V gene supplies CDR1 LGHNA and CDR2 YSLEER.